This TCR beta chain was recorded in a study of T cells in Graves' hyperthyroidism and ophthalmopathy. The junction had 11 bases not matched to a gene; V was cut back by 11 bases and J by 5 bases. CDR1 and CDR2 (germline): LNHNV, YYDKDF (reference sequence). CDR3 length: 14 residues. The source material, RNA transcripts, was used to amplify TCR beta CDR3 regions. HTBI primers were the set used in a first-round RT-PCR of the TCR CDR3. A single record per CDR3 protein comes from TCRdb applying MiXCR to the multiplex PCR reads. Altogether some 300,000 distinct CDR3 sequences are present, around 19% being singletons, with the ten largest covering about two fifths.

Sample: blood. The chain couples TRBV15 to TRBJ2-1; 8 bases are a match to TRBD2. The TCR comes from a man over 45 with Graves' ophthalmopathy. Written as DNA, the CDR3 is TGTGCCTCCGCGGACTTCGGGGGGGACAATGAGCAGTTCTTC. This codes for CASADFGGDNEQFF.